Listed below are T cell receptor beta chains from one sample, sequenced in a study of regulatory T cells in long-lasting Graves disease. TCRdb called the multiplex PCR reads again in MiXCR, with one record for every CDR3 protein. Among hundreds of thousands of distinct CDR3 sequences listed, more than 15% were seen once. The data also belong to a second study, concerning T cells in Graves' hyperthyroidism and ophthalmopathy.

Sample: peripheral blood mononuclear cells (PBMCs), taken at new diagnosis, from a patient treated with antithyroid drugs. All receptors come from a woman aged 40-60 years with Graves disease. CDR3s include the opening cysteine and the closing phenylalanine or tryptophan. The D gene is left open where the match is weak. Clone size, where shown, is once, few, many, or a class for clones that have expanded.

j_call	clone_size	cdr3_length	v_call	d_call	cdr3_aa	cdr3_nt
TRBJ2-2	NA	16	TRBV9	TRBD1	CASSVGGRGPTGELFF	TGTGCCAGCAGCGTAGGGGGCAGGGGGCCGACCGGGGAGCTGTTTTTT
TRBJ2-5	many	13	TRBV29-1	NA	CSVGVTGGETQYF	TGCAGCGTTGGGGTTACGGGCGGGGAGACCCAGTACTTC
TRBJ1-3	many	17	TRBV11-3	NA	CASSGLRDTHSGNTIYF	TGTGCCAGCAGCGGACTCCGGGACACCCACTCTGGAAACACCATATATTTT
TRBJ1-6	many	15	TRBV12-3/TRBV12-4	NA	CASSFAGRNNSPLHF	TGTGCCAGCAGTTTTGCTGGCAGAAATAATTCACCCCTCCACTTT
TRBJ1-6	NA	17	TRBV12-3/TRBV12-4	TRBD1	CASSLSIGAGGVSPLHF	TGTGCCAGCAGTTTATCGATCGGGGCAGGGGGCGTCTCACCCCTCCACTTT
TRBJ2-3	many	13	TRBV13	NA	CASSLPSPDTQYF	TGTGCCAGCAGCTTACCTTCCCCAGATACGCAGTATTTT
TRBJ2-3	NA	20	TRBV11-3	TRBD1	CASSFPWGTGANGVPDTQYF	TGTGCCAGCAGCTTCCCCTGGGGGACAGGGGCCAACGGCGTCCCAGATACGCAGTATTTT
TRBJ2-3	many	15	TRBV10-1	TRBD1	CASSTGGAGTDTQYF	TGTGCCAGCAGTACAGGGGGCGCGGGCACAGATACGCAGTATTTT
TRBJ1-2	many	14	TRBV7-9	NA	CASSLAGIGYGYTF	TGTGCCAGCAGCCTGGCGGGGATAGGGTATGGCTACACCTTC
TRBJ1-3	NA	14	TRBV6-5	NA	CASSYSISGNTIYF	TGTGCCAGCAGTTACTCGATTAGTGGAAACACCATATATTTT
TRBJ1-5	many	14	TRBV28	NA	CASSPGGMDQPQHF	TGTGCCAGCAGTCCCGGGGGGATGGATCAGCCCCAGCATTTT
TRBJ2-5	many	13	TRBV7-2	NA	CASDEGPQETQYF	TGTGCCAGCGACGAGGGACCCCAAGAGACCCAGTACTTC
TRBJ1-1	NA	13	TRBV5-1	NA	CASSVRAATGAFF	TGCGCCAGCAGCGTCAGGGCGGCCACTGGAGCTTTCTTT
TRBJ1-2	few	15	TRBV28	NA	CASSTPPDRSYGYTF	TGTGCCAGCAGTACCCCCCCCGACAGGTCCTATGGCTACACCTTC
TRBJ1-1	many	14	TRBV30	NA	CAWGGPPWGTEAFF	TGTGCCTGGGGAGGGCCCCCCTGGGGCACTGAAGCTTTCTTT
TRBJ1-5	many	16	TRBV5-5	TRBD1	CASSLQGQISNQPQHF	TGTGCCAGCAGCCTCCAGGGACAGATTAGCAATCAGCCCCAGCATTTT
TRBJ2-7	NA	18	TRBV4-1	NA	CASSQVGGRGFSSYEQYF	TGCGCCAGCAGCCAAGTAGGTGGTCGGGGATTCAGCTCCTACGAGCAGTACTTC
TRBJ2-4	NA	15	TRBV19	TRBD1	CASREGQGARNIQYF	TGTGCCAGTAGAGAGGGACAGGGGGCGCGGAACATTCAGTACTTC
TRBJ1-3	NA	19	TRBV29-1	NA	CSVDHIRARTYMTGNTIYF	TGCAGCGTTGATCACATCCGGGCCCGAACCTACATGACTGGAAACACCATATATTTT
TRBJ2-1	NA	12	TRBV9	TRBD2	CASSSIAGGQFF	TGTGCCAGCAGCTCTATAGCGGGGGGGCAGTTCTTC
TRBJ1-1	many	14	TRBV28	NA	CASSFHSSNTEAFF	TGTGCCAGCAGTTTTCACAGCTCGAACACTGAAGCTTTCTTT
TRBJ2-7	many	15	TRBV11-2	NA	CASSLTRGRSYEQYF	TGTGCCAGCAGCCTTACGAGGGGTAGGTCCTACGAGCAGTACTTC
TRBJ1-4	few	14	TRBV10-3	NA	CASASGATNEKLFF	TGTGCCAGCGCTTCAGGCGCAACTAATGAAAAACTGTTTTTT
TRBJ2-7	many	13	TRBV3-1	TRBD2	CASSQGTSGEEYF	TGTGCCAGCAGCCAGGGGACTAGCGGGGAGGAGTACTTC
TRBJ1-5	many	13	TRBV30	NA	CAWRLEADQPQHF	TGTGCCTGGAGGCTTGAAGCGGATCAGCCCCAGCATTTT
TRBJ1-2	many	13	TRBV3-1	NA	CASSQFDRYGYTF	TGTGCCAGCAGCCAATTTGACCGCTATGGCTACACCTTC
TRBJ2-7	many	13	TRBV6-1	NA	CASSERTAYEQYF	TGTGCCAGCAGTGAAAGGACAGCGTACGAGCAGTACTTC
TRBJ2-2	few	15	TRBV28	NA	CASSLLGDDTGELFF	TGTGCCAGCAGTTTGTTGGGTGATGACACCGGGGAGCTGTTTTTT
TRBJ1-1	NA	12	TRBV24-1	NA	CATSDFGQEAFF	TGTGCCACCAGTGATTTTGGGCAGGAAGCTTTCTTT
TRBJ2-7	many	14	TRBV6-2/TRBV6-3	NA	CASSYVGLAYEQYF	TGTGCCAGCAGTTACGTCGGGCTTGCCTACGAGCAGTACTTC
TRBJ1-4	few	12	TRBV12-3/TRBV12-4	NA	CASTEPGKRLFF	TGTGCCAGCACCGAACCAGGAAAGAGGCTGTTTTTT
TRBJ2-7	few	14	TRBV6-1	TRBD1	CASTPGGSLYEQYF	TGTGCCAGCACTCCAGGGGGTAGCCTTTACGAGCAGTACTTC
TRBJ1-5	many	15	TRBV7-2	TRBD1	CASSSGQADAQPQHF	TGTGCCAGCAGCTCCGGACAGGCCGACGCCCAGCCCCAGCATTTT
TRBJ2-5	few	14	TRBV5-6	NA	CASSFPGVKETQYF	TGTGCCAGCAGCTTCCCAGGGGTAAAGGAGACCCAGTACTTC
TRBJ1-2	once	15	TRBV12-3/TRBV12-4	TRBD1	CASSFMTGGGYGYTF	TGTGCCAGCAGTTTTATGACAGGGGGCGGCTATGGCTACACCTTC
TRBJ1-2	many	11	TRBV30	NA	CAWSAHRETFF	TGTGCCTGGAGTGCCCACAGGGAGACCTTCTTC
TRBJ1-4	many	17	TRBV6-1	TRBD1	CASSQGQGPATNEKLFF	TGTGCCAGCAGCCAGGGACAGGGGCCTGCAACTAATGAAAAACTGTTTTTT
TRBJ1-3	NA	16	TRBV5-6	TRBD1	CASSLMGQGYGNTIYF	TGTGCCAGCAGCCTCATGGGACAGGGGTACGGAAACACCATATATTTT
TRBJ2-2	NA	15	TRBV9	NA	CASSVATVGAGELFF	TGTGCCAGCAGCGTAGCTACGGTGGGGGCCGGGGAGCTGTTTTTT
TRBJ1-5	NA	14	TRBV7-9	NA	CASTLNRANQPQHF	TGTGCCAGCACCCTGAACAGGGCCAATCAGCCCCAGCATTTT
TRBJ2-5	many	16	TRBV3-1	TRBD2	CASSPPKGGYQETQYF	TGTGCCAGCAGCCCCCCCAAGGGAGGGTACCAAGAGACCCAGTACTTC
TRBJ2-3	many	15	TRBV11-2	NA	CASSPGPLNTDTQYF	TGTGCCAGCAGCCCTGGACCGCTAAACACAGATACGCAGTATTTT
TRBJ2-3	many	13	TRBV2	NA	CASSAQSTDTQYF	TGTGCCAGCAGTGCACAAAGCACAGATACGCAGTATTTT
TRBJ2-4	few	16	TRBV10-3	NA	CAISEAADLAKNIQYF	TGTGCCATCAGTGAGGCGGCAGATCTAGCCAAAAACATTCAGTACTTC
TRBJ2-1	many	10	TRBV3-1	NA	CARLHNEQFF	TGTGCCAGGTTGCACAATGAGCAGTTCTTC
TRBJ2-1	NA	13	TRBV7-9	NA	CAIDLFSYNEQFF	TGTGCCATAGACCTCTTCTCCTACAATGAGCAGTTCTTC
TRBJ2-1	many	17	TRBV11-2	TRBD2	CASSLELRGVTYNEQFF	TGTGCCAGCAGCTTAGAGTTGCGGGGGGTAACCTACAATGAGCAGTTCTTC
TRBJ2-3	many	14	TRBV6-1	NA	CASSRGGASDTQYF	TGTGCCAGCAGTAGGGGGGGGGCCTCGGATACGCAGTATTTT